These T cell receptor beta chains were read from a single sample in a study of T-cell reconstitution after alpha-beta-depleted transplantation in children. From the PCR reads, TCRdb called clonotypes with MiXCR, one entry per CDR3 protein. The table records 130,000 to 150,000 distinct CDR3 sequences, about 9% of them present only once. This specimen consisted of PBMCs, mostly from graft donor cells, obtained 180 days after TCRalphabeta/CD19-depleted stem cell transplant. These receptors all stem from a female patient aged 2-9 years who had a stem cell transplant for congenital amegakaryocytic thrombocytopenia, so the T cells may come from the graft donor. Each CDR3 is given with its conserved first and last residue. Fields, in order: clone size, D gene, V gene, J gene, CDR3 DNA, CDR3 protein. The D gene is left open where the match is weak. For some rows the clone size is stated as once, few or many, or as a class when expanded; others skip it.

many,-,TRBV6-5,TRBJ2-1,TGTGCCAGCAGTTACTCTGGGGGGTCTTTGGACAATGAGCAGTTCTTC,CASSYSGGSLDNEQFF
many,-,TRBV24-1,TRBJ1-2,TGTGCCGGGCGGGACGGTACTAACTATGGCTACACCTTC,CAGRDGTNYGYTF
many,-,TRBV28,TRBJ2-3,TGTGCCAGCAGTGACACAGGGACGGATACGCAGTATTTT,CASSDTGTDTQYF
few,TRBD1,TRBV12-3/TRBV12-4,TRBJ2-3,TGTGCCAGCAGTGTGGACAGGGCGGCAGATACGCAGTATTTT,CASSVDRAADTQYF
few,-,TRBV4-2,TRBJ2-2,TGTGCCAGCAGCCCAGGAGGGCTAGCTTCGAACACCGGGGAGCTGTTTTTT,CASSPGGLASNTGELFF
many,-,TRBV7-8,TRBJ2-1,TGTGCCAGCAGCTTCCACGGACGCGTCGAGCAGTTCTTC,CASSFHGRVEQFF
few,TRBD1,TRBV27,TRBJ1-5,TGTGCCAGCAGTTCGGGACAGGGAGTGAATCAGCCCCAGCATTTT,CASSSGQGVNQPQHF
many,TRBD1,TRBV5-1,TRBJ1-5,TGCGCCAGCAGCTTGGGGGACAGAAATCAGCCCCAGCATTTT,CASSLGDRNQPQHF
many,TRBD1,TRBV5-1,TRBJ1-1,TGCGCCAGCAGCGCGGGGGAGGGACAGGGATCGCCTGAAGCTTTCTTT,CASSAGEGQGSPEAFF
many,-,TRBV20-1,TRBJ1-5,TGCAGTGCTAGGGTTAGCAATCAGCCCCAGCATTTT,CSARVSNQPQHF
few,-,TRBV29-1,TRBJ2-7,TGCAGCGCCGGGACGGACTCCTACGAGCAGTACTTC,CSAGTDSYEQYF
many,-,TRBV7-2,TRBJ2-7,TGTGCCAGCAGCTTACGGAGGGAGCAGTACTTC,CASSLRREQYF
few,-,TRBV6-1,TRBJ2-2,TGTGCCAGCAGTGCCCACTCCCCTTCCACCGGGGAGCTGTTTTTT,CASSAHSPSTGELFF
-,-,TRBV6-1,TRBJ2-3,TGTGCCAGCGGCTCCAGCTCACGCACAGATACGCAGTATTTT,CASGSSSRTDTQYF
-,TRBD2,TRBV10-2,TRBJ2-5,TGCGCCAGCAGGAACGGGGGGGCCGTCGGGACCCAGTACTTC,CASRNGGAVGTQYF
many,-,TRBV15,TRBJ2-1,TGTGCCACCAGCAGACCCGCCCAATACAATGAGCAGTTCTTC,CATSRPAQYNEQFF
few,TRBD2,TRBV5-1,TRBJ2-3,TGCGCCAGCAGCTTAAGGACTAGCGGGGGGGCGTGGAAAGGCACAGATACGCAGTATTTT,CASSLRTSGGAWKGTDTQYF
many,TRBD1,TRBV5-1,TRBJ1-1,TGCGCCAGCAGCCCCTTTGACAGGGACACTGAAGCTTTCTTT,CASSPFDRDTEAFF
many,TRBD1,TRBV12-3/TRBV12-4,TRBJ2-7,TGTGCCAGCAGCCGGCCGGGGACAGAGGACGAGCAGTACTTC,CASSRPGTEDEQYF
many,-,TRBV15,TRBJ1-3,TGTGCCACCAGCAGAGATATCGACAACTCTGGAAACACCATATATTTT,CATSRDIDNSGNTIYF
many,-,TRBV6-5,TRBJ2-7,TGTGCCAGCAGTTATGCAGGCGAGCAGTACTTC,CASSYAGEQYF
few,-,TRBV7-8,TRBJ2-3,TGTGCCAGCAGCTTAGCGATAGGCACAGATACGCAGTATTTT,CASSLAIGTDTQYF
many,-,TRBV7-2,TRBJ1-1,TGTGCCAGCAGCTCCTCGCTACAGACAACTGAAGCTTTCTTT,CASSSSLQTTEAFF
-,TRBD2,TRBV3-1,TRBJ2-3,TGTGCCAGCAGCCAAGACCGGCGGGGGTGGGCAGATACGCAGTATTTT,CASSQDRRGWADTQYF
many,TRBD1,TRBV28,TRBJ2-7,TGTGCCAGCAGTTCGGGACAGAACTCCTACGAGCAGTACTTC,CASSSGQNSYEQYF
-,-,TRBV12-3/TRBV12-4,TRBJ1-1,TGTGCCAGCAGTTTCCGCATGAACACTGAAGCTTTCTTT,CASSFRMNTEAFF
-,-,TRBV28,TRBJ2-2,TGTGCCAGCACCTTTGGGGGCGCGAACACCGGGGAGCTGTTTTTT,CASTFGGANTGELFF
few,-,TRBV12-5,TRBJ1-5,TGTGCTAGTGGTTTGGTCGTCGGACTTAGCAATCAGCCCCAGCATTTT,CASGLVVGLSNQPQHF
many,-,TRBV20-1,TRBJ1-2,TGCAGTGCTACCAAGGATGGCTACACCTTC,CSATKDGYTF
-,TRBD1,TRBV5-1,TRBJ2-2,TGCGCCAGCAGCTGGGATGGACAGGGGAGGAACACCGGGGAGCTGTTTTTT,CASSWDGQGRNTGELFF
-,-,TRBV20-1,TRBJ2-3,TGCAGTGGGCAGCGGACTAGCACAGATACGCAGTATTTT,CSGQRTSTDTQYF
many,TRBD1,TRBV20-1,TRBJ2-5,TGCAGTGCCTACCTTGATCCGGGACAGGGGTACCAAGAGACCCAGTACTTC,CSAYLDPGQGYQETQYF
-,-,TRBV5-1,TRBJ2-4,TGCGCCAGCAGCTTAAAGGTGCAGGGCATTCAGTACTTC,CASSLKVQGIQYF
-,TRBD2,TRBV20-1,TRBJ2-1,TGCAGTGCTGTAGCGGGAGTCAATGAGCAGTTCTTC,CSAVAGVNEQFF
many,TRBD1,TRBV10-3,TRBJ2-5,TGTGCCTCGCAGGTAGGGACAGGGGGCGCAGAGACCCAGTACTTC,CASQVGTGGAETQYF
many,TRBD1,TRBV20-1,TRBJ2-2,TGCAGTGCTAGACGGGCGGGACAGGCGAACACCGGGGAGCTGTTTTTT,CSARRAGQANTGELFF
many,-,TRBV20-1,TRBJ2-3,TGCAGTGCTAGCGCTCTTTATACGCAGTATTTT,CSASALYTQYF
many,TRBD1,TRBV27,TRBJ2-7,TGTGCCAGCAGATACCGGGACAGCACCTACGAGCAGTACTTC,CASRYRDSTYEQYF
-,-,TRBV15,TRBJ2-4,TGTGCCACCAGCAGAGATCCGGGCCATTATAGCGGCGGGGCCAAAAACATTCAGTACTTC,CATSRDPGHYSGGAKNIQYF
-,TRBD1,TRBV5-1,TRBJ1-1,TGCGCCAGCAGCTTGGCGACAGGGATGACTGAAGCTTTCTTT,CASSLATGMTEAFF
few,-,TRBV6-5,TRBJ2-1,TGTGCCAGCAGTTACTTGCGGGGGCTCACCTACAATGAGCAGTTCTTC,CASSYLRGLTYNEQFF
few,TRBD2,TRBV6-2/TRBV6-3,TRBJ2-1,TGTGCCAGCATTACGGGGAGCGGGAGGCTAAACTACAATGAGCAGTTCTTC,CASITGSGRLNYNEQFF
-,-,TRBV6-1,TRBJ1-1,TGTGCCGGGCGAAGCCACCAGGGAACTGAAGCTTTCTTT,CAGRSHQGTEAFF
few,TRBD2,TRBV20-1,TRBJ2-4,TGCAGTGCTAGAGCACCCCAGGGAGGGCTATCCAAAAACATTCAGTACTTC,CSARAPQGGLSKNIQYF
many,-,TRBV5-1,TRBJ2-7,TGCGCCAGCCACCGGACAGAGGGCTACGAGCAGTACTTC,CASHRTEGYEQYF
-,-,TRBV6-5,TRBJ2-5,TGTGCCAGCAGTAACGACGGAGCACAAGAGACCCAGTACTTC,CASSNDGAQETQYF
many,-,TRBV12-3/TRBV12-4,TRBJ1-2,TGTGCCAGCAGTTTATTAAACTATGGCTACACCTTC,CASSLLNYGYTF
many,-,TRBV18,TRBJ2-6,TGTGCCAGCTCCCGAGAACAGGGTTCAGGGGCCAACGTCCTGACTTTC,CASSREQGSGANVLTF
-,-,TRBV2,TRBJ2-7,TGTGCCAGCAGTGAAGTTCGGACCTCCTACGAGCAGTACTTC,CASSEVRTSYEQYF
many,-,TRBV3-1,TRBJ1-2,TGTGCCAGCAGTCACCAGCCGGACTCCTGGGGCTACACCTTC,CASSHQPDSWGYTF
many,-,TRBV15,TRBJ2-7,TGTGCCACCAGCAGAGGGCATGTGGGAAACGAGCAGTACTTC,CATSRGHVGNEQYF
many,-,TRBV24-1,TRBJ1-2,TGTGCCACCAGTGGCGGGGGCGGTGGCTACACCTTC,CATSGGGGGYTF
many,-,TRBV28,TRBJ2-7,TGTGCCACCCGCGGGTGGGAGGGGGGCGAGCAGTACTTC,CATRGWEGGEQYF
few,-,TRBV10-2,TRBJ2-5,TGCGCCAGCAGTGATATACAAGAGACCCAGTACTTC,CASSDIQETQYF
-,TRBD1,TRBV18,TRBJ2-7,TGTGCCAGCTCACCATCAGGGGGTTATGAGCAGTACTTC,CASSPSGGYEQYF
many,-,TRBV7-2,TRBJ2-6,TGTGCCAGCAGCTTAAACGGGTTCGGGGCCAACGTCCTGACTTTC,CASSLNGFGANVLTF
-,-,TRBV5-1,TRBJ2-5,TGCGCCAGCAGCCGCTTCTCCCAAGAGACCCAGTACTTC,CASSRFSQETQYF
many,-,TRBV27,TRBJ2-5,TGTGCCAGCAGTGGCGGACGGAGCAAAGAGACCCAGTACTTC,CASSGGRSKETQYF
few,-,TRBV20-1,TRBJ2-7,TGCAGTGCTCTGACTAGTGCCGAGCAGTACTTC,CSALTSAEQYF